Each of the 9 T cell receptor beta chains below was sequenced from the same sample in a study of breast tumors, draining lymph nodes, adjacent tissues listed by TCRdb under 2016. Lymph node samples were obtained from the axillary draining lymph nodes of breast cancer patients. The library was generated by multiplex PCR. The sequencing machine was an Illumina HiSeq 2000. Starting from the raw public reads, TCRdb applied fastp trimming at Q25, assembled clones with MiXCR and retained in-frame beta chains. Each CDR3 protein appears once, grouped with its most common genes and DNA. The sample data list around 110,000 distinct CDR3 sequences, and more than 30% of these were observed just once. 5.5% to 6% of the sample is taken by the ten largest. Material for sequencing was axillary lymph node tissue. The source of these receptors is a female donor with breast cancer. Some clones in this sample may be carry-over from other donors' samples.

This sequence joins TRBV11-1 and TRBJ2-5; a weak D match, TRBD2 (5 bases). CDR3 length: 12 amino acids. CDR1 and CDR2 (germline): SGHAT, FQDESV (reference sequence). Trimming took off 5 bases at V and 5 bases at J, with 9 bases between the two ends. The CDR3 sequence is CASSNPGETQYF. Written as DNA, the CDR3 is TGTGCCAGCAGCAACCCGGGGGAGACCCAGTACTTC. Filled out from reference TRBV11-1 and TRBJ2-5, the complete variable domain reads EAEVAQSPRYKITEKSQAVAFWCDPISGHATLYWYRQILGQGPELLVQFQDESVVDDSQLPKDRFSAERLKGVDSTLKIQPAELGDSAMYLCASSNPGETQYFGPGTRLLVL.

As for this clonotype: This is likely a read error, given that the CDR3 carries no conserved phenylalanine or tryptophan at its end. It is unclear where the CDR3 begins or ends on the DNA, so no DNA is shown, and the CDR3 is as TCRdb lists it. This rearrangement joins TRBV10-1 to TRBJ2-1. Inclusive of both ends, the CDR3 amounts to 8 amino acids. Germline CDR1 WNHNN, CDR2 SYGVQD (reference sequence). CDR3 sequence reads: CARTDESS.

The V and J genes are TRBV4-2 and TRBJ2-5; D is possibly TRBD2 (6 bases). CDR3 size: 15 residues. CDR1 is LGHNA and CDR2 is YNFKEQ in the germline V gene. The V gene lost 4 bases and the J gene lost 5 bases, with 17 bases spanning the gap. The CDR3 reads CASSRHGGVRETQYF. The DNA for the CDR3 is TGTGCCAGCAGCCGCCACGGCGGGGTGAGGGAGACCCAGTACTTC.

In its sample, this clonotype was seen many times. J is TRBJ1-4 and V is TRBV27; TRBD1 is a possible D gene (6 bases). The CDR3 has 15 residues. Trimming took 4 bases from V and 7 from J, leaving 16 bases between them. Germline V CDR1 and CDR2: MNHEY, SMNVEV (reference sequence). Written as DNA, the CDR3 is TGTGCCAGCAGTTCACAGGGACAACGAGGTGAAAAACTGTTTTTT. Translated: CASSSQGQRGEKLFF.

This clonotype was counted at least ten times. The chain combines TRBV12-3 or TRBV12-4 with TRBJ1-5; D possibly corresponds to TRBD1 (5 bases). Trimming pared 2 bases from V and 5 bases from J, leaving 10 bases between. CDR3 length: 14 amino acids. CDR3 nucleotides: TGTGCCAGCAGTTTAACCCGAGGGGATCAGCCCCAGCATTTT. Its protein is CASSLTRGDQPQHF.

This clonotype was detected ten times or more. The chain links TRBV2 to TRBJ1-5; 9 bases are a match to TRBD1. The CDR3 has 15 amino acids. Germline V gene lookup returns CDR1 SNHLY and CDR2 FYNNEI. The V and J ends lost 2 bases and 6 bases, in that order; junction bases with no gene match: 5. Here the CDR3 DNA reads TGTGCCAGCAGTGAAAGACAGGGGGTTGGTCAGCCCCAGCATTTT. It translates to CASSERQGVGQPQHF.

Ten or more counts support this clonotype. V gene TRBV28 combines with J gene TRBJ2-5; D possibly corresponds to TRBD2 (6 bases). The V end was cut by 1 base, the J end by 4 bases, with 10 bases between. Per the germline V gene, CDR1 is MDHEN and CDR2 is SYDVKM. This CDR3 has 14 amino acids. The chain's CDR3 is CASSLSGGSETQYF. The DNA of the CDR3 is TGTGCCAGCAGTTTATCCGGGGGTTCAGAGACCCAGTACTTC.

V and J are TRBV20-1 and TRBJ2-7; D tentatively fits TRBD1 or TRBD2 (5 bases each). Germline V gives CDR1 DFQATT, CDR2 SNEGSKA (reference sequence). This CDR3 comprises 14 residues. V was cut by 5 bases and J by 3 bases, with 17 bases left in between. In DNA form, the CDR3 reads TGCAGTGCTTCGATAGGGACGGGGATCTACGAGCAGTACTTC. It is translated as CSASIGTGIYEQYF.

V is TRBV7-9 and J is TRBJ2-7; 7 nucleotides agree with TRBD1. This CDR3 region has 15 residues. The V segment lost 4 bases and the J segment 3 bases; nucleotides outside the gene matches: 9. Looked up from germline, CDR1 is SEHNR and CDR2 is FQNEAQ (reference sequence). CDR3 nucleotides: TGTGCCAGCAGCTCGGACAGGAGGAATGTCTACGAGCAGTACTTC. It is translated as CASSSDRRNVYEQYF.